This TCR beta chain was obtained from a study of blood T cell repertoires in COVID-19. About the study: Spain, Italy and the United States supplied samples that represented acute and convalescent COVID-19. T cells, B-cell-depleted T cells, or PBMCs provided the cDNA or gDNA that served as material.

A Seattle source enrolled patients during active infection and followed them longitudinally. Per the germline V gene, CDR1 is SGHAT and CDR2 is FQNNGV. Trimming shortened V by 6 bases and J by 2 bases, and 13 bases separated the two germline ends. This CDR3 has 14 residues. In the original analysis: Reference gene primer amplification yielded estimated nucleated cell counts. TCRdb keeps only in-frame clones here, not all; method: immunoSEQ multiplex PCR. V, J and clone size are those of that table, while D and trimming were read from the DNA. This sample has some 240,000 clones; about four fifths occur once, and the top ten carry approximately 7.5%.

This TCR was recovered from an elderly woman with COVID-19, enrolled during active disease. The V gene is TRBV11-2, the J gene TRBJ2-5, with D perhaps TRBD2 (7 bases). The sample comprised peripheral blood. In nucleotides, the CDR3 is TGTGCCAGCAGGTTCGGGGGGCGACAAGAGACCCAGTACTTC. Protein: CASRFGGRQETQYF.